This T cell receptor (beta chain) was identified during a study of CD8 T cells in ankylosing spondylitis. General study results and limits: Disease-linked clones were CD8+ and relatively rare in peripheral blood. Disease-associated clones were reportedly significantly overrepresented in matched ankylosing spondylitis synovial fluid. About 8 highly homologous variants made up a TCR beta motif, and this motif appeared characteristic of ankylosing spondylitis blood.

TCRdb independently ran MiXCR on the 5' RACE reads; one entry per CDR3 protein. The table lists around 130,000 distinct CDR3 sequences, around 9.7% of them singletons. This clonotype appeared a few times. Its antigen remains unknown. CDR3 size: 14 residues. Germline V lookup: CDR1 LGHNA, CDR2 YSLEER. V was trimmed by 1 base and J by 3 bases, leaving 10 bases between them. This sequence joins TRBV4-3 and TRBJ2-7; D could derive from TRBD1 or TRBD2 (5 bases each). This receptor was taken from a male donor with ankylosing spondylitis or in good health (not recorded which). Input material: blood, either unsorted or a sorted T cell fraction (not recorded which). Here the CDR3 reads CASSQVGAGYEQYF. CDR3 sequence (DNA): TGCGCCAGCAGCCAAGTCGGGGCAGGCTACGAGCAGTACTTC.